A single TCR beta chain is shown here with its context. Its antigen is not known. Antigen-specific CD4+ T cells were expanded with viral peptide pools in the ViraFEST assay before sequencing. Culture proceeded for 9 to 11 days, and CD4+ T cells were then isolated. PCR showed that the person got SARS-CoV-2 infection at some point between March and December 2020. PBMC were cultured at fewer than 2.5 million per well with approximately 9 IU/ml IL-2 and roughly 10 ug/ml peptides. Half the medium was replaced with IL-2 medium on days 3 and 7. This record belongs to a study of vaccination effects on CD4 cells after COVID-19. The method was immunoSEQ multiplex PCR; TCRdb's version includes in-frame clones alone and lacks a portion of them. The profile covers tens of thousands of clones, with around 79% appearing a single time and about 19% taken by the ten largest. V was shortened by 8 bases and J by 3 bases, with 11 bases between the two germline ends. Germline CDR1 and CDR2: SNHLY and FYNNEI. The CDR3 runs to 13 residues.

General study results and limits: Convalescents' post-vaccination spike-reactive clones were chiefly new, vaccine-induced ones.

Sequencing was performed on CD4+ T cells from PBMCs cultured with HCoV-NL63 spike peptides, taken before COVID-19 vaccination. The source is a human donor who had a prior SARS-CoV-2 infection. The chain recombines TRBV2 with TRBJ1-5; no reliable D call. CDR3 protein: CASHLRYNQPQHF. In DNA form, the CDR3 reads TGTGCCAGCCACCTCAGGTACAATCAGCCCCAGCATTTT.